One and the same sample provided the 19 T cell receptor beta chains below, sequenced in a study of OX40 agonist ivuxolimab in advanced cancers. The repertoire was sequenced with immunoSEQ multiplex PCR; TCRdb's copy has only in-frame clones and lacks some. The repertoire has approximately 77,000 clones, roughly nine tenths of them found once; the top ten carry 1.5% to 2%. The source was CD4+ or CD8+ T cells sorted from blood, collected in a trial of the OX40 agonist ivuxolimab. The receptors shown here come from an adult with an advanced solid tumor such as melanoma, head and neck, liver or kidney cancer.

CDR3 DNA sequence: TGTGCCAGCAGGAAACTAGCGGGAGGTTTGGATACGCAGTATTTT. Translated, it gives CASRKLAGGLDTQYF. The chain joins TRBV2 to TRBJ2-3; 12 nucleotides align to TRBD2. V dropped 6 bases and J dropped 6; count of bases not matched to a gene: 7. CDR3 length: 15 amino acids. Germline assignment: CDR1 SNHLY and CDR2 FYNNEI.

The V and J genes are TRBV18 and TRBJ1-3, with D maybe TRBD1 (5 bases). This CDR3 has 16 residues. V was pared by 4 bases and J by 4 bases, with 17 bases between. Germline assignment: CDR1 KGHSH and CDR2 LQKENI. The CDR3 bases are TGTGCCAGCTCACAAGATATGCAGGGCACGGGAAACACCATATATTTT. Protein product: CASSQDMQGTGNTIYF.

This chain joins TRBV27 and TRBJ2-7; 7 positions match TRBD1. Germline V gives CDR1 MNHEY, CDR2 SMNVEV (reference sequence). This CDR3 is 14 amino acids long. The V segment lost 6 bases and the J segment 0 bases; nucleotides outside the gene matches: 5. The CDR3, as DNA: TGTGCCAGCAGCCTGGACAGGAGCTCCTACGAGCAGTACTTC. Its protein product is CASSLDRSSYEQYF.

CDR3 DNA sequence: TGTGCCAGCAGTGTTGACAGGGGAGGGTCGGATACGCAGTATTTT. This translates into CASSVDRGGSDTQYF. The chain couples TRBV2 to TRBJ2-3; D might be TRBD1 (8 bases). The germline V gene encodes CDR1 SNHLY and CDR2 FYNNEI. V was cut by 4 bases and J by 6 bases, with 17 bases left in between. The CDR3 extends over 15 amino acids.

This sequence joins TRBV19 and TRBJ2-3, with 9 nucleotides matching TRBD1. The germline CDR1 and CDR2 sequences are LNHDA and SQIVND (reference sequence). The V and J ends lost 5 bases and 4 bases, in that order; junction bases with no gene match: 7. The length of the CDR3 is 15 residues. The CDR3 region has the DNA TGTGCCAGTAGTCCAGGGACAGGGCTGGCAGATACGCAGTATTTT. Protein sequence: CASSPGTGLADTQYF.

This sequence joins TRBV19 and TRBJ2-7; 10 positions match TRBD1. V dropped 2 bases and J dropped 3; count of bases not matched to a gene: 1. Looked up from germline, CDR1 is LNHDA and CDR2 is SQIVND (reference sequence). CDR3 size: 14 residues. CDR3 sequence (DNA): TGTGCCAGTAGTATACGGACAGGGGGCTACGAGCAGTACTTC. Protein: CASSIRTGGYEQYF.

This chain connects TRBV7-2 to TRBJ2-7; D uncertain. Germline assignment: CDR1 SGHTA and CDR2 FQGNSA. The CDR3 runs 14 residues. The ends were cut back, 5 bases at V and 0 bases at J, with 11 bases in the middle. The CDR3 sequence is CASSPGRASYEQYF. DNA of the CDR3: TGTGCCAGCAGCCCGGGTCGGGCCTCCTACGAGCAGTACTTC.

This rearrangement joins TRBV5-4 to TRBJ2-3, with D perhaps TRBD2 (5 bases). This CDR3 has 13 amino acids. V was trimmed by 3 bases and J by 4 bases, leaving 9 bases between them. Germline V CDR1 and CDR2: SGHNT, YYREEE (reference sequence). The CDR3 DNA reads TGTGCCAGCAGCTCCCGGGGAGCAGATACGCAGTATTTT. This sequence encodes CASSSRGADTQYF.

V usage is TRBV28 and J usage is TRBJ1-1; TRBD1 agrees at 7 bases. Germline CDR1 reads MDHEN; CDR2 reads SYDVKM. The V and J ends lost 10 bases and 0 bases, in that order; junction bases with no gene match: 5. CDR3 length: 13 residues. Here the CDR3 DNA reads TGTGCCACCGGGACAGCACTGAACACTGAAGCTTTCTTT. The encoded protein is CATGTALNTEAFF.

V is TRBV28 and J is TRBJ1-1; no firm D call. The ends were cut back, 9 bases at V and 5 bases at J, with 10 bases in the middle. Germline V gene sequence: CDR1 MDHEN, CDR2 SYDVKM. This CDR3 has 11 amino acids. The CDR3 sequence: CASLTVTEAFF. CDR3 nucleotides: TGTGCCAGTCTAACGGTTACTGAAGCTTTCTTT. Supplemented by reference TRBV28 and TRBJ1-1, the full variable domain reads DVKVTQSSRYLVKRTGEKVFLECVQDMDHENMFWYRQDPGLGLRLIYFSYDVKMKEKGDIPEGYSVSREKKERFSLILESASTNQTSMYLCASLTVTEAFFGQGTRLTVV.

CDR3 sequence (DNA): TGTGCCAGCAGCGTAGGCAGCGGGACGGATGGCTACACCTTC. This sequence encodes CASSVGSGTDGYTF. This chain uses TRBV9 with TRBJ1-2, with a possible D match to TRBD1 (5 bases). Deletions cut 0 bases from V and 6 bases from J, with 12 bases between. CDR1 is SGDLS, CDR2 YYNGEE, per germline. This CDR3 contains 14 residues.

The rearrangement uses TRBV5-4 and TRBJ2-5; TRBD1 matches at 7 bases. With V trimmed by 1 base and J by 4 bases, 4 bases remained unmatched. The CDR3 covers 14 residues. CDR1 SGHNT and CDR2 YYREEE come from the germline V gene (reference sequence). CDR3 amino acids: CASSLTGVGETQYF. The CDR3 region has the DNA TGTGCCAGCAGCTTGACAGGGGTAGGAGAGACCCAGTACTTC.

V is TRBV7-3 and J is TRBJ2-5; TRBD1 might be the D (5 bases). CDR3 size: 15 residues. V was pared by 0 bases and J by 2 bases, with 10 bases between. CDR1 and CDR2 (germline): SGHTA, FQGTGA. CDR3 nucleotides: TGTGCCAGCAGCTTAACGGTAACAGGACAAGAGACCCAGTACTTC. Its protein product is CASSLTVTGQETQYF.

The genes are TRBV30 and TRBJ2-7; 10 bases agree with TRBD2. Germline CDR1 is GTSNPN and CDR2 is SVGIG (reference sequence). The length of the CDR3 is 13 residues. V was pared by 5 bases and J by 0 bases, with 1 base of the junction left unmatched. CDR3: CAWSSGSSYEQYF. The CDR3 bases are TGTGCCTGGTCTAGCGGGAGCTCCTACGAGCAGTACTTC.

The CDR3 DNA sequence: TGCGCCAGCAGCTTGATAGAATCAGGTGGCTACACCTTC. It is translated as CASSLIESGGYTF. The J gene is TRBJ1-2, the V gene TRBV5-1; D ambiguous. This CDR3 is built from 13 residues. V was cut by 1 base and J by 7 bases, with 11 bases left in between. Germline V gene lookup returns CDR1 SGHRS and CDR2 YFSETQ.

The rearrangement links TRBV5-1 to TRBJ2-3; D not resolved. Per germline, CDR1 SGHRS and CDR2 YFSETQ. The CDR3 loop spans 19 amino acids. V lost 1 base to trimming and J lost 0 bases, with 21 bases between them. CDR3 nucleotide sequence: TGCGCCAGCAGCTTGACTACGGCCGTAAGGGATTCTAGCACAGATACGCAGTATTTT. Its translation is CASSLTTAVRDSSTDTQYF. Looking up the rest from reference TRBV5-1 and TRBJ2-3 gives the full variable domain: KAGVTQTPRYLIKTRGQQVTLSCSPISGHRSVSWYQQTPGQGLQFLFEYFSETQRNKGNFPGRFSGRQFSNSRSEMNVSTLELGDSALYLCASSLTTAVRDSSTDTQYFGPGTRLTVL.

The chain has TRBV2 and TRBJ2-4; unclear D gene. This CDR3 spans 15 amino acids. Germline assignment: CDR1 SNHLY and CDR2 FYNNEI. V lost 1 base and J 0 bases, leaving 7 bases between the germline ends. The CDR3 protein is CASSEDAIAKNIQYF. As DNA, the CDR3 is TGTGCCAGCAGTGAAGACGCGATAGCCAAAAACATTCAGTACTTC.

V gene TRBV4-1 combines with J gene TRBJ2-1, with D possibly matching TRBD2 (5 bases). Germline CDR1 is MGHRA and CDR2 is YSYEKL. The CDR3 is made up of 15 amino acids. V was pared by 2 bases and J by 0 bases, with 8 bases between. The CDR3 bases are TGCGCCAGCAGCCAACAGCGGCACTCCTACAATGAGCAGTTCTTC. This sequence encodes CASSQQRHSYNEQFF.

The J gene is TRBJ1-3, the V gene TRBV19; 7 bases are shared with TRBD1. V shed 8 bases, J shed 0 bases, and the junction held 10 bases outside the gene matches. Per germline, CDR1 LNHDA and CDR2 SQIVND (reference sequence). The CDR3 has 16 amino acids. The CDR3 spells CASRDSHFRSGNTIYF. CDR3 DNA sequence: TGTGCCAGTCGGGACAGCCATTTTCGCTCTGGAAACACCATATATTTT. Based on the CDR3 plus reference TRBV19 and TRBJ1-3, the full variable domain is DGGITQSPKYLFRKEGQNVTLSCEQNLNHDAMYWYRQDPGQGLRLIYYSQIVNDFQKGDIAEGYSVSREKKESFPLTVTSAQKNPTAFYLCASRDSHFRSGNTIYFGEGSWLTVV.